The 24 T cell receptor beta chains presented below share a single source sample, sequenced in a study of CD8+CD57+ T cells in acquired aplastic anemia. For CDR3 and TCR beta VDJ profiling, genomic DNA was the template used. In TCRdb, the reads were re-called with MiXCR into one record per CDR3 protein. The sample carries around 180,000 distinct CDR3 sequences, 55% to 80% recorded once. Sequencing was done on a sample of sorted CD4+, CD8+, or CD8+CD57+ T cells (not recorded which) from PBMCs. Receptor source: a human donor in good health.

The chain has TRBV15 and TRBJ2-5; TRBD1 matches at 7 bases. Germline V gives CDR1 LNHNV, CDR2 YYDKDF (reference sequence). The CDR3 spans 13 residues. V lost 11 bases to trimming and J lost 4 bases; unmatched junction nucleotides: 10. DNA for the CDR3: TGTGCCGTGGCAAAGACAGGGCGAGAGACCCAGTACTTC. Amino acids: CAVAKTGRETQYF.

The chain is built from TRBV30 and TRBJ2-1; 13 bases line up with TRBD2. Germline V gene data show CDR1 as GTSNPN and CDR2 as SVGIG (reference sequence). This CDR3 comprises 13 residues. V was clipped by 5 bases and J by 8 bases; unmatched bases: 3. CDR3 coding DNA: TGTGCCTGGGGGACTAGCGGGATCCATGAGCAGTTCTTC. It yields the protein CAWGTSGIHEQFF.

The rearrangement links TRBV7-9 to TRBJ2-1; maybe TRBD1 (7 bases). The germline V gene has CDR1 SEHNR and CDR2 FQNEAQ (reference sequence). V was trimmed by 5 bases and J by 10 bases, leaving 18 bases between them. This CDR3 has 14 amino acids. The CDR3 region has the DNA TGTGCCAGCAGCACGATATCAGGGGGGTACGAGCAGTTCTTC. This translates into CASSTISGGYEQFF.

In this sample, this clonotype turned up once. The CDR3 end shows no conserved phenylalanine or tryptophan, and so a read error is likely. This CDR3 reads CASSLVAGASGITIYI. CDR3 bases: TGTGCCAGCAGCTTAGTAGCAGGGGCCTCTGGAATCACCATATATATT. The chain links TRBV7-8 to TRBJ1-3, with D possibly TRBD1 on 6 matching bases. The CDR3 is 16 residues long. The germline gives CDR1 SGHVS, CDR2 FQNEAQ.

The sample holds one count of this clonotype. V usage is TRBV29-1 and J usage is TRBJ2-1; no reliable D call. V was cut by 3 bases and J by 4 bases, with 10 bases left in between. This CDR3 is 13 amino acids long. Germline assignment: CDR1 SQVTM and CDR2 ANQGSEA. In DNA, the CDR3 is TGCAGCGTTGAGGGCTATCATTACAATGAGCAGTTCTTC. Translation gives CSVEGYHYNEQFF.

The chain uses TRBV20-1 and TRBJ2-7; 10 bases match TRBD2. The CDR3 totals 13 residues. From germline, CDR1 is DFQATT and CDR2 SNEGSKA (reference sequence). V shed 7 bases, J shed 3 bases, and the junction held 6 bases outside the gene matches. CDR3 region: CSVPGLASYEQYF. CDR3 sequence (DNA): TGCAGTGTCCCGGGACTAGCGAGCTACGAGCAGTACTTC.

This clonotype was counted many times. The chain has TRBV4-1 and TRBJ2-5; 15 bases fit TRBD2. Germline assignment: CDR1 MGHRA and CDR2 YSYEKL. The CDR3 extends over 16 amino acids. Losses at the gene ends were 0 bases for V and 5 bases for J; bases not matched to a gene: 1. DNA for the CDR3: TGCGCCAGCAGCCAAGAAGGACTAGCGGGAGGGGAGACCCAGTACTTC. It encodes CASSQEGLAGGETQYF.

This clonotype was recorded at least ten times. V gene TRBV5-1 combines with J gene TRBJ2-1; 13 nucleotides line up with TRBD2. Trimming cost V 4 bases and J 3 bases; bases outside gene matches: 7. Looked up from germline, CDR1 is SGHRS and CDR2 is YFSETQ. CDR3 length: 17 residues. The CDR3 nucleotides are TGCGCCAGCAGCCCCGGGACTAGCGGGATGGACTACAATGAGCAGTTCTTC. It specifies CASSPGTSGMDYNEQFF. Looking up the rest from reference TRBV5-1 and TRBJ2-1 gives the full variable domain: KAGVTQTPRYLIKTRGQQVTLSCSPISGHRSVSWYQQTPGQGLQFLFEYFSETQRNKGNFPGRFSGRQFSNSRSEMNVSTLELGDSALYLCASSPGTSGMDYNEQFFGPGTRLTVL.

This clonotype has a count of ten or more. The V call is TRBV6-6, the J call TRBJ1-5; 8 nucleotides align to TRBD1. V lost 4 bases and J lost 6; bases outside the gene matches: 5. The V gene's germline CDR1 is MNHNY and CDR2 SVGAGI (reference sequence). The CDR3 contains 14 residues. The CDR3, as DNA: TGTGCCAGCAGTTTAGACAGGGGCGGTCAGCCCCAGCATTTT. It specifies CASSLDRGGQPQHF.

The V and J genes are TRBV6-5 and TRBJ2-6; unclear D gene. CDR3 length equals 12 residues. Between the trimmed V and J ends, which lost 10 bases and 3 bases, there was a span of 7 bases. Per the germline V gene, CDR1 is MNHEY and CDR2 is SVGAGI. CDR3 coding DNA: TGTGCCACCTTCAATGGGGCCAACGTCCTGACTTTC. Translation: CATFNGANVLTF.

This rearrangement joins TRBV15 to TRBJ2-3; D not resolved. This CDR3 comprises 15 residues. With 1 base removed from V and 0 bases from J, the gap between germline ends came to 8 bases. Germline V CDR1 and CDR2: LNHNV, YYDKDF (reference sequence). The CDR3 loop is CATSRVRKSTDTQYF. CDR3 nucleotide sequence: TGTGCCACCAGCAGAGTGCGGAAGAGCACAGATACGCAGTATTTT.

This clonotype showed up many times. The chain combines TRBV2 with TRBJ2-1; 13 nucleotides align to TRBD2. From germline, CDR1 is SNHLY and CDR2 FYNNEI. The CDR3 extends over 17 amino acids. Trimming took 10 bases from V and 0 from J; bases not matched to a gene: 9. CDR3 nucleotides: TGTGCCATTCGGACTAGCGGGAGTAGGAGCTCCTACAATGAGCAGTTCTTC. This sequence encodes CAIRTSGSRSSYNEQFF.

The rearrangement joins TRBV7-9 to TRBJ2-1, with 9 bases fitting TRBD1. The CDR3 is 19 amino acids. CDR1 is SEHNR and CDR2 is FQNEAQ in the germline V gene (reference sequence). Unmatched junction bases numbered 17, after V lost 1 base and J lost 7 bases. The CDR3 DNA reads TGTGCCAGCAGCTTAGATCATAGTCCGGGACAGGGATTTGGGAATGAGCAGTTCTTC. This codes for CASSLDHSPGQGFGNEQFF.

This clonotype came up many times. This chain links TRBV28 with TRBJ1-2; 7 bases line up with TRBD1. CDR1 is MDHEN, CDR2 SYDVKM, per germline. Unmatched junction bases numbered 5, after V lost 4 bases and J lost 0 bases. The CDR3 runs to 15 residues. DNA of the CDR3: TGTGCCAGCAGTTCGGGACAGCAATCTAACTATGGCTACACCTTC. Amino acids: CASSSGQQSNYGYTF.

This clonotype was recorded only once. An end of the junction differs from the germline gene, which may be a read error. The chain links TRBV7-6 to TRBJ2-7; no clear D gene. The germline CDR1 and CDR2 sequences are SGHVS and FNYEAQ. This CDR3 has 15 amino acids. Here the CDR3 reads CASSLASRWIYERYF. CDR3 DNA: TGTGCCAGCAGCTTAGCTAGCAGGTGGATCTACGAGCGGTACTTC.

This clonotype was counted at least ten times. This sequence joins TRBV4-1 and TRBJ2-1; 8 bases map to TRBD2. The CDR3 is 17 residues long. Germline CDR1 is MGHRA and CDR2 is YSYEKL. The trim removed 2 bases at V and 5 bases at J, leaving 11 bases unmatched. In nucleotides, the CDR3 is TGCGCCAGCAGCCAACTCGCCCTAGCGGGCCTCGACAATGAGCAGTTCTTC. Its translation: CASSQLALAGLDNEQFF.

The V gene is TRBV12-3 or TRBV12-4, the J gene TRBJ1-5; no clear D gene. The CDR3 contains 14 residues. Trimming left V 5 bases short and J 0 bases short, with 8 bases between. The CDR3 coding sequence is TGTGCCAGCAGTGAGGTGAATAGCAATCAGCCCCAGCATTTT. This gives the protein CASSEVNSNQPQHF.

CDR3 amino acids: CATSRAGVRDNYGYTF. In nucleotides, the CDR3 is TGTGCCACCAGCAGAGCGGGGGTGAGGGATAACTATGGCTACACCTTC. The chain uses TRBV15 and TRBJ1-2; D perhaps matches TRBD1 (5 bases). CDR3 length equals 16 residues. Trimming pared 1 base from V and 1 base from J, leaving 13 bases between. The germline gives CDR1 LNHNV, CDR2 YYDKDF (reference sequence).

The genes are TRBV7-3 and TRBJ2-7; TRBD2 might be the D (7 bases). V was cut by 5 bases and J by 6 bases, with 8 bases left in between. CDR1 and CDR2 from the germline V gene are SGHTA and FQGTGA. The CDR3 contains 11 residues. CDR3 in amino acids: CASSRGAEQYF. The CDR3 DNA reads TGTGCCAGCAGCCGGGGGGCCGAGCAGTACTTC.

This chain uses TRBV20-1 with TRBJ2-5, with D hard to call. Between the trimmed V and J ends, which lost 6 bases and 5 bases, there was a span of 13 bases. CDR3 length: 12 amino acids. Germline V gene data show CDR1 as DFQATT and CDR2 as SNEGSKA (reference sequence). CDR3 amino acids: CSAPSRRETQYF. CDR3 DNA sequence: TGCAGTGCACCCTCGCGCCGGGAGACCCAGTACTTC.

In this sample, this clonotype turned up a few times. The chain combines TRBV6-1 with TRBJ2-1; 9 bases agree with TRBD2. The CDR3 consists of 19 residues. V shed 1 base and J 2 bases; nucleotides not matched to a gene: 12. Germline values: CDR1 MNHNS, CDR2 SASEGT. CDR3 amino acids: CASSEVGLAGTFPYNEQFF. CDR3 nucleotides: TGTGCCAGCAGTGAAGTCGGGCTAGCGGGAACATTTCCCTACAATGAGCAGTTCTTC.

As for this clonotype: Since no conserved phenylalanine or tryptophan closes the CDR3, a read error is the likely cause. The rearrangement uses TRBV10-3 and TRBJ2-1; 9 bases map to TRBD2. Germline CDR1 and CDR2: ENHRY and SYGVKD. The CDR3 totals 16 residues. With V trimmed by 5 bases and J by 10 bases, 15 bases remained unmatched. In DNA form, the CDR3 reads TGTGCCATCAGTAGTGAAGAGGCTAGCGGGATGATAGAGCAGTTCTTA. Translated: CAISSEEASGMIEQFL.

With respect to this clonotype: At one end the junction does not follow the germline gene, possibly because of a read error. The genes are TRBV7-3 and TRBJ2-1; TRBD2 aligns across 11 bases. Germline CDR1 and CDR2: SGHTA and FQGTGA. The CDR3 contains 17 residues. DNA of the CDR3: TGTGCCACCAGCAGAGATGGGTTTAGCGGGGGGGCCAATGAGCAGTTCTTC. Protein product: CATSRDGFSGGANEQFF.

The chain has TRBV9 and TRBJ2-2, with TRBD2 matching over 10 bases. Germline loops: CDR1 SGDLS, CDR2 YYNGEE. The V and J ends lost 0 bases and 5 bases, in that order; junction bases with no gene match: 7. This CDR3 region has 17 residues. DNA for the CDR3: TGTGCCAGCAGCGTAGGCGGGAGCGGGAGGGCGACCGGGGAGCTGTTTTTT. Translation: CASSVGGSGRATGELFF.